These 17 T cell receptor beta chains were sequenced from one sample in a study of blood T cell repertoires in COVID-19. This table comes from immunoSEQ multiplex PCR, and its TCRdb copy is limited to in-frame clones, with some not included. Of some 240,000 clones listed, 75% to 85% were seen once; the top ten hold roughly 13%. Specimen: peripheral blood. All receptors come from a human donor in a cohort sampled during active COVID-19.

This clone turned up a few times. This chain uses TRBV28 with TRBJ2-7; possibly TRBD1 for D (5 bases). V dropped 4 bases and J dropped 2 bases, with 6 bases sitting between them. The CDR3 sequence is 12 residues long. Germline CDR1 reads MDHEN; CDR2 reads SYDVKM. CDR3: CASSSGPYEQYF. The CDR3 region has the DNA TGTGCCAGCAGTTCAGGGCCCTACGAGCAGTACTTC. Supplemented by reference TRBV28 and TRBJ2-7, the full variable domain reads DVKVTQSSRYLVKRTGEKVFLECVQDMDHENMFWYRQDPGLGLRLIYFSYDVKMKEKGDIPEGYSVSREKKERFSLILESASTNQTSMYLCASSSGPYEQYFGPGTRLTVT.

This chain uses TRBV12-3 or TRBV12-4 with TRBJ2-3; possible D gene TRBD1, 6 bases. The V end lost 10 bases, the J end lost 3 bases, and 14 bases lay between the germline ends. This CDR3 comprises 13 residues. In DNA form, the CDR3 reads TGTGCCACCCAGGGGCGTAGGACAGATACGCAGTATTTT. Translation gives CATQGRRTDTQYF.

The chain links TRBV10-2 to TRBJ2-7; 10 bases fit TRBD1. The V segment lost 4 bases and the J segment 5 bases; nucleotides outside the gene matches: 5. The CDR3 consists of 14 residues. Germline CDR1 reads WSHSY; CDR2 reads SAAADI. CDR3 nucleotide sequence: TGCGCCAGCAGTGCGACAGGGGGCGACGACGAGCAGTACTTC. It translates to CASSATGGDDEQYF.

The V gene is TRBV5-4, the J gene TRBJ2-5, with 7 bases that match TRBD2. The CDR3 is 15 amino acids. Trimming removed 0 bases from V and 6 bases from J; junction bases left unmatched: 8. Germline CDR1 is SGHNT and CDR2 is YYREEE (reference sequence). Here the CDR3 DNA reads TGTGCCAGCAGCTTGGGTCCGTCGCGGGAGCAGACCCAGTACTTC. It translates to CASSLGPSREQTQYF.

This clone was counted only a few times. The chain links TRBV4-2 to TRBJ1-5; D is undetermined. With 0 bases removed from V and 0 bases from J, the gap between germline ends came to 12 bases. This CDR3 is 17 amino acids long. Germline lookup yields CDR1 LGHNA and CDR2 YNFKEQ. CDR3 loop: CASSQDPSATSNQPQHF. For the CDR3, the DNA is TGTGCCAGCAGCCAAGATCCGTCAGCGACTAGCAATCAGCCCCAGCATTTT.

Written as DNA, the CDR3 is TGTGCCAGTAGTGACAACAGGGTTTGGACTGAAGCTTTCTTT. Its translation: CASSDNRVWTEAFF. The V and J genes are TRBV19 and TRBJ1-1; D possibly corresponds to TRBD1 (6 bases). The V and J ends lost 5 bases and 5 bases respectively, with 15 bases between them. The CDR3 runs to 14 residues. The germline gives CDR1 LNHDA, CDR2 SQIVND (reference sequence).

Only a few counts were recorded for this clone. The chain employs TRBV7-2 and TRBJ1-2; the match to TRBD1 covers 7 bases. Germline V lookup: CDR1 SGHTA, CDR2 FQGNSA. CDR3 size: 15 residues. Trimming took 4 bases from V and 5 from J; bases not matched to a gene: 10. The CDR3 nucleotides are TGTGCCAGCAGCTCCTCTACAGGGGAAGGGTATGGCTACACCTTC. It codes for CASSSSTGEGYGYTF.

The CDR3 DNA reads as TGTGCCAGCAGTCTCTCCGGGACAGGGGCAACTAATGAAAAACTGTTTTTT. This translates into CASSLSGTGATNEKLFF. The chain has TRBV28 and TRBJ1-4; TRBD1 agrees at 10 bases. V trimming: 5 bases; J trimming: 0 bases; junction bases outside the gene matches: 6. This CDR3 comprises 17 residues. CDR1 MDHEN and CDR2 SYDVKM come from the germline V gene.

A note on this clone: Different DNA sequences within this sample yield the same CDR3. The chain has TRBV19 and TRBJ2-7; D possibly corresponds to TRBD1 (6 bases). The germline V gene encodes CDR1 LNHDA and CDR2 SQIVND (reference sequence). V gave up 3 bases and J gave up 2 bases, with 8 bases separating them. The CDR3 is 13 residues long. CDR3 residues: CASSIGTTYEQYF. The CDR3 DNA sequence: TGTGCCAGTAGTATCGGGACAACCTACGAGCAGTACTTC.

The V gene is TRBV5-4, the J gene TRBJ2-1; TRBD1 aligns across 8 bases. Germline assignment: CDR1 SGHNT and CDR2 YYREEE (reference sequence). The CDR3 has 14 residues. Unmatched junction bases numbered 6, after V lost 3 bases and J lost 7 bases. The CDR3 here is CASSSGQVMNEQFF. The CDR3 coding sequence is TGTGCCAGCAGCTCGGGACAGGTAATGAATGAGCAGTTCTTC. Looking up the rest from reference TRBV5-4 and TRBJ2-1 gives the full variable domain: ETGVTQSPTHLIKTRGQQVTLRCSSQSGHNTVSWYQQALGQGPQFIFQYYREEENGRGNFPPRFSGLQFPNYSSELNVNALELDDSALYLCASSSGQVMNEQFFGPGTRLTVL.

The CDR3 region is CASLTENYGYTF. CDR3 bases: TGTGCCAGCTTGACAGAGAACTATGGCTACACCTTC. The chain employs TRBV18 and TRBJ1-2; TRBD1 is a possible D gene (5 bases). The CDR3 spans 12 residues. V was clipped by 7 bases and J by 2 bases, with 8 bases between them. From germline, CDR1 is KGHSH and CDR2 LQKENI.

The rearrangement uses TRBV27 and TRBJ1-5; D not certain. Germline V gives CDR1 MNHEY, CDR2 SMNVEV (reference sequence). This CDR3 spans 14 amino acids. Trimming removed 8 bases at V and 5 bases at J, with 16 bases between. The CDR3 reads CASSSLDFDQPQHF. The CDR3 DNA reads TGTGCCAGCTCGAGTTTGGACTTCGATCAGCCCCAGCATTTT.

The chain joins TRBV11-1 to TRBJ1-2; maybe TRBD1 (6 bases). The germline V gene encodes CDR1 SGHAT and CDR2 FQDESV (reference sequence). This CDR3 comprises 14 residues. Trimming removed 6 bases from V and 5 bases from J, with 16 bases in between. CDR3 sequence: CASSGEDRRYGYTF. The CDR3 coding sequence is TGTGCCAGCAGTGGGGAAGACAGGCGATATGGCTACACCTTC.

The J gene is TRBJ2-1, the V gene TRBV11-1, with unresolved D. The CDR3 length is 14 residues. The V end lost 5 bases, the J end lost 0 bases, and 8 bases lay between the germline ends. Germline V gene sequence: CDR1 SGHAT, CDR2 FQDESV (reference sequence). This chain's CDR3 is CASSPMSSYNEQFF. In DNA form, the CDR3 reads TGTGCCAGCAGCCCCATGAGCTCCTACAATGAGCAGTTCTTC.

The chain carries TRBV20-1 and TRBJ1-1; 10 bases align to TRBD1. Germline V gene sequence: CDR1 DFQATT, CDR2 SNEGSKA (reference sequence). The CDR3 has 13 residues. V lost 3 bases to trimming and J lost 4 bases; unmatched junction nucleotides: 2. The CDR3, as DNA: TGCAGTGCTAGTCGGACAGGGGGCACTGAAGCTTTCTTT. Residues: CSASRTGGTEAFF.

The J gene is TRBJ2-1, the V gene TRBV3-1 (or the pseudogene TRBV3-2); weak D call: TRBD1 (6 bases). The CDR3 totals 14 residues. Trimming cost V 0 bases and J 9 bases, with 12 bases left between them. The V gene's germline CDR1 is LGHDT and CDR2 YNNKEL (reference sequence). In DNA, the CDR3 is TGTGCCAGCAGCCAAGACGACAGGCATAGTGAGCAGTTCTTC. Protein: CASSQDDRHSEQFF.

The chain uses TRBV7-9 and TRBJ2-5; D is perhaps TRBD2 (6 bases). The V gene's germline CDR1 is SEHNR and CDR2 FQNEAQ (reference sequence). V was pared by 8 bases and J by 5 bases, with 12 bases between. The CDR3 has 12 residues. The CDR3 loop is CASGMSGETQYF. The CDR3 DNA is TGTGCCAGCGGAATGAGCGGGGAGACCCAGTACTTC.